This TCR beta chain was identified in a study of blood T cells in healthy people across ages. Study-level information: For every two T cells, template switching captured about one barcoded beta molecule. Study conclusions and caveats: Age advanced and TCR beta diversity per million T cells fell, roughly linearly. With unsorted PBMCs, a conclusive comparison of naive versus antigen-experienced cells was not possible.

Note on this clonotype: Its cognate antigen is unknown.

A J-beta primer mix and a sample-barcoded 5' primer were used in a second PCR of roughly 6 to 11 cycles. A template-switch adaptor with 12 random nucleotides tagged each cDNA molecule. TCRdb re-derived calls from the 5' RACE reads in MiXCR, one entry per CDR3 protein. The sample yields roughly 790,000 distinct CDR3 sequences, 40% to 45% seen once. The CDR3 covers 15 residues. CDR1 SGHTA and CDR2 FQGNSA come from the germline V gene. The V end lost 4 bases, the J end lost 11 bases, and 23 bases lay between the germline ends. The chain is built from TRBV7-2 and TRBJ2-5, with D possibly TRBD2 on 5 matching bases. The sample consisted of blood. This receptor was identified in a woman in her sixties in good health. CDR3 coding DNA: TGTGCCAGCAGCTCTACTAGTTCGTTCTCCGCTGAGCAGTACTTC. This sequence encodes CASSSTSSFSAEQYF.